This record looks at one TCR beta chain sequence and its context. This CDR3 comprises 13 residues. Looked up from germline, CDR1 is SGHAT and CDR2 is FQNNGV. Trimming cost V 4 bases and J 4 bases, with 8 bases left between them. Generated by immunoSEQ multiplex PCR, the TCRdb table keeps only in-frame clones and is missing some. The top ten hold about 4.1% of the sample, which has 72,000 or so clones, 80% to 85% seen once. This sample is part of a study of OX40 agonist ivuxolimab in advanced cancers. The source of this sequence is an adult with an advanced solid tumor such as melanoma, head and neck, liver or kidney cancer. The chain is built from TRBV11-2 and TRBJ1-3; D not resolved. This specimen was CD4+ or CD8+ T cells sorted from blood, taken in a trial of the OX40 agonist ivuxolimab. The CDR3 spells CASSSPPGNTIYF. In DNA, the CDR3 is TGTGCCAGCAGCTCCCCCCCCGGAAACACCATATATTTT.